The text below deals with one TCR beta chain. The method was immunoSEQ multiplex PCR; TCRdb's version includes in-frame clones alone and lacks a portion of them. The sample carries about 200,000 clones, approximately 87% recorded once. This sample was taken from a study of blood T cell repertoires in COVID-19. Study-level background: T cells, B-cell-depleted T cells, or PBMCs supplied cDNA or gDNA.

This receptor was taken from a woman aged 45-60 years with acute or convalescent COVID-19. Input material: peripheral blood.

The CDR3 sequence is CAISESLTGGYSPLHF. The CDR3 nucleotides are TGTGCCATCAGTGAGTCGCTTACAGGGGGCTATTCACCCCTCCACTTT. This rearrangement joins TRBV10-3 to TRBJ1-6; 9 bases are shared with TRBD1. Germline assignment: CDR1 ENHRY and CDR2 SYGVKD. Trimming removed 0 bases from V and 8 bases from J; junction bases left unmatched: 5. CDR3 size: 16 residues.